The 5 T cell receptor beta chains in this list originate from one sample, sequenced in a study of T-cell reconstitution after alpha-beta-depleted transplantation in children (TCRdb year 2016). The sample's treatment or condition label, in plain terms: allogeneic hematopoietic cell transplantation with graft depleted of TCRalphabeta T cells and CD19 B cells. The library was prepared using PCR. Instrument used: Illumina HiSeq 2500. TCR library preparation used molecular barcoding, with unique molecular identifiers applied to normalize quantification of the TCRbeta repertoire. TCRdb reworked the public reads: Q25 trimming with fastp, MiXCR clone assembly, productive beta chains retained. Entries are consolidated by CDR3 protein sequence, retaining the most common genes and DNA. Present in this sample are about 980,000 distinct CDR3 sequences, about 29% of which were seen just once. Roughly 31% of the sample goes to the ten largest clones.

The sample was PBMCs, mostly from graft donor cells, taken 360 days after TCRalphabeta/CD19-depleted stem cell transplant. The origin of the receptors is a boy less than two years old who had a stem cell transplant for SCID, so the T cells may come from the graft donor.

The V gene is TRBV7-6, the J gene TRBJ2-7, with D possibly matching TRBD1 (5 bases). CDR1 SGHVS and CDR2 FNYEAQ come from the germline V gene. CDR3 size: 13 residues. Trimming stripped 0 bases from V and 6 bases from J, with 9 bases between. The CDR3 spells CASSLARVGEQYF. The CDR3 DNA is TGTGCCAGCAGCTTAGCCAGGGTAGGCGAGCAGTACTTC.

The chain employs TRBV5-1 and TRBJ2-3; perhaps TRBD1 as D (5 bases). CDR3 length: 15 residues. The germline V gene has CDR1 SGHRS and CDR2 YFSETQ. Deletions cut 3 bases from V and 2 bases from J, with 13 bases between. This CDR3 is CASSSDGQYTDTQYF. CDR3 DNA sequence: TGCGCCAGCAGCTCTGACGGACAATACACAGATACGCAGTATTTT.

This chain uses TRBV6-5 with TRBJ2-7, with 8 bases lining up with TRBD1. The germline CDR1 and CDR2 sequences are MNHEY and SVGAGI. V dropped 4 bases and J dropped 1; count of bases not matched to a gene: 3. This CDR3 comprises 14 residues. CDR3 bases: TGTGCCAGCAGTTGGGACAGGCTGTCCTACGAGCAGTACTTC. Its protein is CASSWDRLSYEQYF.

This clonotype has a handful of counts. The J gene is TRBJ2-1, the V gene TRBV20-1; 7 bases map to TRBD1. Germline CDR1 reads DFQATT; CDR2 reads SNEGSKA (reference sequence). Trimming cost V 3 bases and J 10 bases; bases outside gene matches: 9. This CDR3 spans 13 amino acids. DNA for the CDR3: TGCAGTGCTAGGGCCGACAGGGTTGGCGAGCAGTTCTTC. Residues: CSARADRVGEQFF.

V usage is TRBV29-1 and J usage is TRBJ1-1; possibly TRBD1 for D (6 bases). V lost 7 bases and J 2 bases, leaving 14 bases between the germline ends. This CDR3 is 13 amino acids long. Germline V gene data show CDR1 as SQVTM and CDR2 as ANQGSEA. CDR3 amino acids: CSAYRGVNTEAFF. The CDR3 nucleotides are TGCAGCGCCTATAGGGGGGTTAACACTGAAGCTTTCTTT.